Below, one T cell receptor beta chain is given with its context. Its specificity is not known. Germline CDR1 and CDR2: DFQATT and SNEGSKA (reference sequence). V was pared by 1 base and J by 4 bases, with 2 bases between. The length of the CDR3 is 11 residues. This sample is drawn from a study of cytomegalovirus exposure and HLA in healthy donors. A multiplex PCR was run with 60 Vbeta primers and 13 Jbeta primers. Sequencing was performed with immunoSEQ multiplex PCR; in TCRdb, only in-frame clones are kept and a portion is missing. The data contain about 130,000 clones, 75% to 85% of them singletons. Points from the study as a whole: In an earlier analysis, about 87% or about 30%: the productive usage of most TCR beta V segments. With further analysis later on, most CMV-associated TCR beta chains appeared HLA-restricted. In a later analysis, TCR beta V- and J-gene trimming showed a link to a missense DCLRE1C variant.

The specimen sequenced was PBMCs. This chain links TRBV20-1 with TRBJ1-3; D gene unclear. This clonotype originated in a man aged 45-65 years in good health and CMV-seronegative. CDR3 sequence: CSARVGNTIYF. CDR3 bases: TGCAGTGCTAGAGTAGGAAACACCATATATTTT.